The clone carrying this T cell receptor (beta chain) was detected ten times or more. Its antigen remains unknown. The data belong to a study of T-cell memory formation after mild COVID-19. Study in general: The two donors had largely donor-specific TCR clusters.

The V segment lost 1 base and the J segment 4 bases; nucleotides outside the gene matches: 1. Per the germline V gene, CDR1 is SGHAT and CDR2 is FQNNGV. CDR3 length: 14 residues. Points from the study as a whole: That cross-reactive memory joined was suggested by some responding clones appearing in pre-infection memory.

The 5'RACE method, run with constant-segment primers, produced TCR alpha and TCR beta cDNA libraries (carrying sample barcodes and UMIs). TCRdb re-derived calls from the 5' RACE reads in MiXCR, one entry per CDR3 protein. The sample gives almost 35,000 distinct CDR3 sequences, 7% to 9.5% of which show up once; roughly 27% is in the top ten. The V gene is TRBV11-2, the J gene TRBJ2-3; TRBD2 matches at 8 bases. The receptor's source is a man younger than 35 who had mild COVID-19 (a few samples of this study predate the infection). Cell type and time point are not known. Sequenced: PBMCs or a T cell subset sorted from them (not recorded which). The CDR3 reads CASSLAGGPDTQYF. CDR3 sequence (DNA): TGTGCCAGCAGCTTAGCGGGGGGGCCAGATACGCAGTATTTT.